This TCR beta chain was captured by sequencing in a study of beta chain features in type 1 diabetes. Whole-study findings and limits: Type 1 diabetes patients had TCRB CDR3s that were shorter (moderately but significantly so) in all four CD4+ subsets. In cDNA sequencing, cells with high TCR expression could be over-represented. When VDJ junctions were examined, type 1 diabetes patients showed fewer insertions and more deletions.

The CDR3 runs to 15 residues. Trimming removed 1 base from V and 4 bases from J; junction bases left unmatched: 4. Per germline, CDR1 SGHRS and CDR2 YFSETQ. As every portion of the isolated RNA was reverse transcribed, the sequencing read expressed TCRB transcripts. An average of approximately 3.6 million reads was obtained for naive, central memory and regulatory T cell samples. This table comes from immunoSEQ multiplex PCR, and its TCRdb copy is limited to in-frame clones, with some not included. The profile covers around 310,000 clones, with approximately 15% appearing a single time and about 0.015% taken by the ten largest. As for this clone: What it binds is not known.

Sorting with CD45RO/CCR7/CD25/CD127/CD95/CD27 yielded naive, central memory, regulatory and stem-like memory CD4+ cells. Sequenced sample: naive CD4+ T cells from blood. The clonotype was recovered from a woman aged 18 to 35 with type 1 diabetes. This rearrangement joins TRBV5-1 to TRBJ2-7; 11 bases map to TRBD2. CDR3 residues: CASSLRLAGSYEQYV. The CDR3 nucleotides read TGCGCCAGCAGCTTGCGACTAGCGGGATCATACGAGCAGTACGTC.